This TCR beta chain originates from a study of cytomegalovirus exposure and HLA in healthy donors. Study-level findings and limits: Reportedly, a later analysis found an Asian-associated ancestry cluster had fewer N-insertions than the approximately 700-donor mean. TCR association rates varied by HLA locus in a later analysis, with DRB1 highest and HLA-C lowest.

To note about this clone: Antigen: not known.

Donors sampled were nominally healthy, though unrecorded immune exposures were likely. Researchers ran the PCR with 60 Vbeta and 13 Jbeta primers. Profiling relied on immunoSEQ multiplex PCR, and the TCRdb table lists in-frame clones only, not all of them. The sample shows 120,000 or so clones, 65% to 80% of them seen only once. The sequence came from a woman in her 40s in good health and CMV-seropositive. The sample consisted of PBMCs.

CDR3 bases: TGTGCCAGCAGCTACGGGACTAGCGGGGTCTCCTACGAGCAGTACTTC. Its protein product is CASSYGTSGVSYEQYF. V usage is TRBV11-1 and J usage is TRBJ2-7; 13 bases align to TRBD2. V lost 4 bases to trimming and J lost 0 bases; unmatched junction nucleotides: 3. CDR3 length: 16 residues. The germline V gene encodes CDR1 SGHAT and CDR2 FQDESV (reference sequence). Looking up the rest from reference TRBV11-1 and TRBJ2-7 gives the full variable domain: EAEVAQSPRYKITEKSQAVAFWCDPISGHATLYWYRQILGQGPELLVQFQDESVVDDSQLPKDRFSAERLKGVDSTLKIQPAELGDSAMYLCASSYGTSGVSYEQYFGPGTRLTVT.